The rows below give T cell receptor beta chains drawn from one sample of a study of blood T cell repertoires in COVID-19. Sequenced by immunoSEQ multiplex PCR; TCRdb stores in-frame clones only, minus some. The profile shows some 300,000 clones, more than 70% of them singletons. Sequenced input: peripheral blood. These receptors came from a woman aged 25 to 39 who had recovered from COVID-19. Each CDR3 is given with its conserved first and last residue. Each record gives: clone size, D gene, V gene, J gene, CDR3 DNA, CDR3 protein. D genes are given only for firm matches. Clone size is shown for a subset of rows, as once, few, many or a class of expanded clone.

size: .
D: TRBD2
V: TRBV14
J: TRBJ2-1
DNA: TGTGCCAGCAGCCAAATCGCGGGGGGTAATCACGAGCAGTTCTTC
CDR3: CASSQIAGGNHEQFF

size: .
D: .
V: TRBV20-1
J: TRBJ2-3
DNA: TGCAGTGCTAGTTCTCGGGAAGTAACAGATACGCAGTATTTT
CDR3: CSASSREVTDTQYF

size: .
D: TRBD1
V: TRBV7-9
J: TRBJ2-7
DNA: TGTGCCAGCAGCGCGCTTGGGCCCCACAAAGGGACAGCCCCCCACGAGCAGTACTTC
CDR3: CASSALGPHKGTAPHEQYF

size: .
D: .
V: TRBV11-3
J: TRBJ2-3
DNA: TGTGCCAGCAGTTCACAGGGTAGCACAGATACGCAGTATTTT
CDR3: CASSSQGSTDTQYF

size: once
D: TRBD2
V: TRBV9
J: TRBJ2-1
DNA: TGTGCCAGCAGCGCCCCCGGGCGGGGGTACAATGATGGGCAGTTCTTC
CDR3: CASSAPGRGYNDGQFF

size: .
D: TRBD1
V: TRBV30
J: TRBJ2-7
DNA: TGTGCCTGGAGTGTAAGGGGCAGGGGGCTCTACGAGCAGTACTTC
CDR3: CAWSVRGRGLYEQYF

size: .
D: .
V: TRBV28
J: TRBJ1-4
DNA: TGTGCCAGTTACAGTGGTTATGAAAAACTGTTTTTT
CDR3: CASYSGYEKLFF

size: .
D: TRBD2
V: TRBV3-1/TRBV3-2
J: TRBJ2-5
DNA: TGTGCCAGCAGCCAAGGGGGACTACAAGAGACCCAGTACTTC
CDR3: CASSQGGLQETQYF

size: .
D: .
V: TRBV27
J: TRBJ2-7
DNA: TGTGCCAGCAGTTCTACAATTACAGGGCCCGAGCAGTACTTC
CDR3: CASSSTITGPEQYF

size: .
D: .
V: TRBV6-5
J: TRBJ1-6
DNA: TGTGCCAGTCCCTACTCGGGGGACCGGCGATTGCCCCTCCACTTT
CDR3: CASPYSGDRRLPLHF

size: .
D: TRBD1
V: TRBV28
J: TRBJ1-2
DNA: TGTGCCAGCACCCCGGGACAGGGCGCTTTTGGCTACACCTTC
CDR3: CASTPGQGAFGYTF

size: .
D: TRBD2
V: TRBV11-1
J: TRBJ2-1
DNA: TGTGCCAGCAGCGGCGGGGGGGGTCGATCCTACAATGAGCAGTTCTTC
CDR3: CASSGGGGRSYNEQFF

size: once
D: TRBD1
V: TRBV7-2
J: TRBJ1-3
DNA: TGTGCCAGCAGCTACAGACAGGGGGCTTCTGGAAACACCATATATTTT
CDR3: CASSYRQGASGNTIYF

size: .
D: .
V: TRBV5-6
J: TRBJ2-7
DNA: TGTGCCAGCAGCTTCCAGGGTAGAGGCGAGCAGTACTTC
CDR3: CASSFQGRGEQYF

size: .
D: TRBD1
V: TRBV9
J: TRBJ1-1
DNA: TGTGCCAGCAGCGTCGTGCCAGGGGGGACTGAAGCTTTCTTT
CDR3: CASSVVPGGTEAFF

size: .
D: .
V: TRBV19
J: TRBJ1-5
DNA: TGTGCCAGTAATCAATGGGGCTCCCAATGGAGCAATCAGCCCCAGCATTTT
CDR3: CASNQWGSQWSNQPQHF

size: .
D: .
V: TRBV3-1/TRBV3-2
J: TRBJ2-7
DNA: TGTGCCAGCAGCCAAGATCTTGAAGGAGGGAGGTCCTACGAGCAGTACTTC
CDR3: CASSQDLEGGRSYEQYF

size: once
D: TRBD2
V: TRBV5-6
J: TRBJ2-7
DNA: TGTGCCAGCAGCGCTGCGGGAGGGCACGAGCAGTACTTC
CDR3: CASSAAGGHEQYF

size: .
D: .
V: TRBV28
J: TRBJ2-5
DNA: TGTGCCACTGACGACAGGCTTCAAGAGACCCAGTACTTC
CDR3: CATDDRLQETQYF

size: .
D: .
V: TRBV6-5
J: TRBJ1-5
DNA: TGTGCCAGCAGTCTCCGTCAGGGTCATCAGCCCCAGCATTTT
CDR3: CASSLRQGHQPQHF

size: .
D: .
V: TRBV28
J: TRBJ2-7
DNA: TGTGCCAGCAGTTTCCCAGAGCGGCGGGCCGACTACGAGCAGTACTTC
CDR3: CASSFPERRADYEQYF

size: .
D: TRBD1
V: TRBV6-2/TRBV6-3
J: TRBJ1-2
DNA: TGTGCCAGCAGTTACTCGGCAGGGGGCGACTATGGCTACACCTTC
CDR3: CASSYSAGGDYGYTF

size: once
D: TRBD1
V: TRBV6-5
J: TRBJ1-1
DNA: TGTGCCAGCAGTCCCGACAGGGTAACTGAAGCTTTCTTT
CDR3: CASSPDRVTEAFF

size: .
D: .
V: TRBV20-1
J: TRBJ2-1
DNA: TGCAGTGCTGGAACAGGGGAGCAGTTCTTC
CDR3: CSAGTGEQFF

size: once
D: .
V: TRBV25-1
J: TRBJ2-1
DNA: TGTGCCAGCAGTGAACAGTACAATGAGCAGTTCTTC
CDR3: CASSEQYNEQFF

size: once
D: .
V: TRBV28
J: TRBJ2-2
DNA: TGTGCCAGCACGGGGGGCGGCACCGGGGAGCTGTTTTTT
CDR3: CASTGGGTGELFF

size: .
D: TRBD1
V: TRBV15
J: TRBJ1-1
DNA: TGTGCCACCAGCAGACCGGGACAGGGGAGGACTGAAGCTTTCTTT
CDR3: CATSRPGQGRTEAFF

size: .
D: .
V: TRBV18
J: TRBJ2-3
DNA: TGTGCCAGCTCACCCCCCGGGACTAGCACAGATACGCAGTATTTT
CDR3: CASSPPGTSTDTQYF

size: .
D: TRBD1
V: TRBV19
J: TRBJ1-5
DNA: TGTGCCAGTAGTGCCGACAGGGGGATCATTCAGCCCCAGCATTTT
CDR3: CASSADRGIIQPQHF

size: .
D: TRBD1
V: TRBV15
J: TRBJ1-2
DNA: TGTGCCACCAGCACCCCGGGACAGTCGGCGAACACCTTC
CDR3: CATSTPGQSANTF

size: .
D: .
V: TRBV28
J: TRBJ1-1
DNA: TGTGCCAGCAGTCTCCAGGGATTAGGGACTGAAGCTTTCTTT
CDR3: CASSLQGLGTEAFF

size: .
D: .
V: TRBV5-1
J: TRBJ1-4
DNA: TGCGCCAGCAGCAAGTACACAGGGCGGACTAATGAAAAACTGTTTTTT
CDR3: CASSKYTGRTNEKLFF

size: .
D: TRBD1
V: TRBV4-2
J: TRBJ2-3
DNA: TGTGCCAGCAGCCAGGGGACAGGGGGCGCTTATACGCAGTATTTT
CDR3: CASSQGTGGAYTQYF

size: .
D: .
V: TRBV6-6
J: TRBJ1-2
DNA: TGTGCCAGCAGTTACTCTCAAGAAGCTGTCTATGGCTACACCTTC
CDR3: CASSYSQEAVYGYTF

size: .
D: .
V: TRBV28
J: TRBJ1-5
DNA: TGTGCCAGCAGTTTAGCGGCAGGGAATCAGCCCCAGCATTTT
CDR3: CASSLAAGNQPQHF

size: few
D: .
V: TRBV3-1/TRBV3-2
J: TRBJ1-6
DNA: TGTGCCAGCAGCCAAGAAACAGGCCATAATTCACCCCTCCACTTT
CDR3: CASSQETGHNSPLHF

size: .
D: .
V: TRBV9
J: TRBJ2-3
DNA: TGTGCCAGCAGCGTAGGACAGCACACAGATACGCAGTATTTT
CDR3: CASSVGQHTDTQYF